The 25 T cell receptor beta chains listed next were all sequenced from one sample in a study of long-term antiretroviral therapy in people with HIV. Assay version v3.0 of immunoSEQ was used, and it was run at survey level. TCRdb keeps only in-frame clones here, not all; method: immunoSEQ multiplex PCR. Altogether tens of thousands of clones are present, about four fifths being singletons, with the ten largest covering around 6.1%. The specimen was unsorted PBMCs, collected 0.6 years after starting antiretroviral therapy. All receptors come from a man between 18 and 29 years old with HIV.

The rearrangement joins TRBV2 to TRBJ2-5; the D gene could be TRBD1 or TRBD2 (6 bases each). This CDR3 contains 15 residues. Per germline, CDR1 SNHLY and CDR2 FYNNEI. V lost 11 bases to trimming and J lost 1 base, with 20 bases between them. CDR3 sequence (DNA): TGTGCCCTGAGGAATCAGGGGAGGATCCAAGAGACCCAGTACTTC. Translated, it gives CALRNQGRIQETQYF.

The chain recombines TRBV27 with TRBJ2-3; D unresolved. Looked up from germline, CDR1 is MNHEY and CDR2 is SMNVEV (reference sequence). V was shortened by 6 bases and J by 0 bases, with 7 bases between the two germline ends. The CDR3 runs 13 residues. CDR3 in amino acids: CASRWSSTDTQYF. The CDR3 DNA follows: TGTGCCAGCAGGTGGTCTAGCACAGATACGCAGTATTTT.

The V call is TRBV5-6, the J call TRBJ2-6; a weak D match, TRBD1 (6 bases). Germline V gene lookup returns CDR1 SGHDT and CDR2 YYEEEE. V was pared by 2 bases and J by 2 bases, with 8 bases between. This CDR3 is built from 15 residues. CDR3 DNA sequence: TGTGCCAGCAGCTTCAGGGGAGCTGGGGCCAACGTCCTGACTTTC. Translation gives CASSFRGAGANVLTF.

CDR3 loop: CASSQRAEDTEAFF. The CDR3 nucleotides read TGCGCCAGCAGCCAAAGGGCTGAGGACACTGAAGCTTTCTTT. This chain links TRBV4-1 with TRBJ1-1; D is unresolved. Germline values: CDR1 MGHRA, CDR2 YSYEKL. The CDR3 is 14 amino acids. The V gene lost 2 bases and the J gene lost 3 bases, with 10 bases spanning the gap.

The CDR3 DNA reads TGTGCCAGCAGCTCCTCGGGTTTGTGGACGGCCAAAAACATTCAGTACTTC. Its translation is CASSSSGLWTAKNIQYF. The chain joins TRBV11-2 to TRBJ2-4; no clear D gene. Trimming left V 4 bases short and J 1 base short, with 17 bases between. Germline V gene sequence: CDR1 SGHAT, CDR2 FQNNGV. There are 17 residues in the CDR3.

This chain links TRBV6-5 with TRBJ2-1; TRBD2 matches at 12 bases. The CDR3 is made up of 15 amino acids. J gave up 8 bases and V 6 bases, and 8 bases lay outside the gene matches. The germline gives CDR1 MNHEY, CDR2 SVGAGI. CDR3 sequence reads: CASRTGLAGTDEQFF. The CDR3 nucleotides read TGTGCCAGCAGGACGGGACTAGCGGGTACCGATGAGCAGTTCTTC.

The chain carries TRBV4-1 and TRBJ2-1; D is unresolved. CDR1 MGHRA and CDR2 YSYEKL come from the germline V gene. The CDR3 runs to 15 residues. Trimming left V 1 base short and J 6 bases short, with 13 bases between. CDR3 DNA sequence: TGCGCCAGCAGCCAAGTAGGCAGCCAAAGCAATGAGCAGTTCTTC. Translated: CASSQVGSQSNEQFF.

The J gene is TRBJ2-6, the V gene TRBV18; D ambiguous. V was pared by 2 bases and J by 2 bases, with 4 bases between. This CDR3 is 14 amino acids long. Per germline, CDR1 KGHSH and CDR2 LQKENI. The CDR3 coding sequence is TGTGCCAGCTCACCAGGGACTGGGGCCAACGTCCTGACTTTC. Encoded protein: CASSPGTGANVLTF.

The chain carries TRBV7-9 and TRBJ2-7; 8 nucleotides match TRBD1. The CDR3 is 16 amino acids. The junction had 11 bases not matched to a gene; V was cut back by 4 bases and J by 3 bases. Germline CDR1 reads SEHNR; CDR2 reads FQNEAQ (reference sequence). The CDR3 sequence is CASSSPPTGAGYEQYF. The CDR3 region has the DNA TGTGCCAGCAGCTCGCCCCCGACAGGGGCAGGCTACGAGCAGTACTTC.

V gene TRBV5-1 combines with J gene TRBJ2-2, with D perhaps matching TRBD1 or TRBD2 (5 bases each). CDR1 and CDR2 (germline): SGHRS, YFSETQ. The CDR3 length is 13 residues. Trimming took 6 bases from V and 2 from J, leaving 8 bases between them. The CDR3 DNA reads as TGCGCCAGCACGAGGGGTAACACCGGGGAGCTGTTTTTT. Translated: CASTRGNTGELFF.

The J gene is TRBJ1-2, the V gene TRBV15, with D possibly matching TRBD1 (5 bases). Trimming pared 5 bases from V and 5 bases from J, leaving 9 bases between. The CDR3 sequence is 12 residues long. Germline CDR1 and CDR2: LNHNV and YYDKDF (reference sequence). The DNA of the CDR3 is TGTGCCACCAGCGCAACAGGATATGGCTACACCTTC. Its protein is CATSATGYGYTF.

The genes are TRBV7-9 and TRBJ1-2, with 10 positions matching TRBD1. The CDR3 loop spans 14 amino acids. The germline V gene encodes CDR1 SEHNR and CDR2 FQNEAQ (reference sequence). V shed 5 bases and J 5 bases; nucleotides not matched to a gene: 5. The CDR3 reads CASSPGTGVYGYTF. The CDR3 region has the DNA TGTGCCAGCAGCCCCGGGACAGGGGTATATGGCTACACCTTC.

This chain connects TRBV5-6 to TRBJ1-5; 8 bases align to TRBD1. Germline-derived CDR1 and CDR2 are SGHDT and YYEEEE. There are 16 residues in the CDR3. J lost 5 bases, V lost 1 base, and 8 bases had no gene match. As DNA, the CDR3 is TGTGCCAGCAGCTTGAAGTCCAGGGGGCAGGATCAGCCCCAGCATTTT. Its translation is CASSLKSRGQDQPQHF.

This chain connects TRBV7-3 to TRBJ2-1; D possibly corresponds to TRBD1 (5 bases). Per germline, CDR1 SGHTA and CDR2 FQGTGA. The CDR3 loop spans 17 amino acids. The V end lost 5 bases, the J end lost 0 bases, and 17 bases lay between the germline ends. As DNA, the CDR3 is TGTGCCAGCAGCCCCCGGATCGGACATCGCTCCTACAATGAGCAGTTCTTC. This gives the protein CASSPRIGHRSYNEQFF.

The chain recombines TRBV28 with TRBJ2-1; 8 bases map to TRBD2. V trimming: 7 bases; J trimming: 6 bases; junction bases outside the gene matches: 11. The CDR3 runs 15 residues. CDR1 and CDR2 (germline): MDHEN, SYDVKM. The CDR3 bases are TGTGCCAGCACCAGCAGCGGGAGTTTACGCAATGAGCAGTTCTTC. This encodes CASTSSGSLRNEQFF.

This rearrangement joins TRBV5-1 to TRBJ1-4, with D uncertain. This CDR3 has 17 residues. Trimming took off 1 base at V and 0 bases at J, with 13 bases between the two ends. Germline CDR1 SGHRS, CDR2 YFSETQ. CDR3 sequence: CASSLRFSGTTNEKLFF. The CDR3 nucleotides read TGCGCCAGCAGCTTGAGGTTCAGTGGAACAACTAATGAAAAACTGTTTTTT.

V usage is TRBV2 and J usage is TRBJ1-4, with D unresolved. CDR1 and CDR2 from the germline V gene are SNHLY and FYNNEI. V was shortened by 6 bases and J by 8 bases, with 16 bases between the two germline ends. CDR3 length: 14 residues. CDR3 protein: CASRTQIIGEKLFF. In DNA form, the CDR3 reads TGTGCCAGCAGGACCCAGATTATCGGGGAAAAACTGTTTTTT. Filled out from reference TRBV2 and TRBJ1-4, the complete variable domain reads EPEVTQTPSHQVTQMGQEVILRCVPISNHLYFYWYRQILGQKVEFLVSFYNNEISEKSEIFDDQFSVERPDGSNFTLKIRSTKLEDSAMYFCASRTQIIGEKLFFGSGTQLSVL.

The chain has TRBV7-2 and TRBJ2-7; 7 nucleotides match TRBD2. V shed 5 bases and J 6 bases; nucleotides not matched to a gene: 13. The CDR3 has 15 residues. Germline lookup yields CDR1 SGHTA and CDR2 FQGNSA. DNA of the CDR3: TGTGCCAGCAGCCCGAGAGGAGGCGGGGGTGCCGAGCAGTACTTC. Protein sequence: CASSPRGGGGAEQYF.

This clone was seen only a few times. This rearrangement joins TRBV5-8 to TRBJ2-7, with 7 nucleotides matching TRBD1. This CDR3 is built from 15 residues. V lost 3 bases and J lost 3; bases outside the gene matches: 9. CDR1 is SGHTS, CDR2 YDEGEE, per germline. The CDR3 nucleotides are TGTGCCAGCAGCTCACACCCGGACAGGCGCTACGAGCAGTACTTC. Amino acid sequence: CASSSHPDRRYEQYF.

This clone showed up just a few times. Distinct nucleotide sequences in the sample also encode this CDR3. DNA of the CDR3: TGTGCCAGCAGCCTCGGGACACACGAGCAGTACTTC. Its protein product is CASSLGTHEQYF. This rearrangement joins TRBV5-6 to TRBJ2-7, with D perhaps matching TRBD1 (6 bases). CDR1 is SGHDT and CDR2 is YYEEEE in the germline V gene. The CDR3 contains 12 residues. The V end was cut by 4 bases, the J end by 5 bases, with 10 bases between.

The CDR3 spells CASSPQGGVVGGRAEAFF. The CDR3 DNA follows: TGTGCCAGCAGCCCCCAGGGGGGGGTCGTAGGGGGCCGGGCTGAAGCTTTCTTT. The V gene is TRBV7-2, the J gene TRBJ1-1; 7 nucleotides line up with TRBD1. The junction had 21 bases not matched to a gene; V was cut back by 5 bases and J by 6 bases. Germline V gives CDR1 SGHTA, CDR2 FQGNSA. This CDR3 has 18 amino acids.

The chain combines TRBV4-2 with TRBJ2-7; D might be TRBD1 or TRBD2, each matching 5 bases. Germline V gene sequence: CDR1 LGHNA, CDR2 YNFKEQ. The germline V and J ends were trimmed by 2 bases and 8 bases, with 19 bases remaining between them. This CDR3 contains 15 residues. As DNA, the CDR3 is TGTGCCAGCAGCCAACTCCCTGGGACCCTTTCCCAGCAGTACTTC. As protein: CASSQLPGTLSQQYF.

This chain uses TRBV28 with TRBJ2-2, with a weak D call TRBD2 (5 bases). Trimming stripped 3 bases from V and 3 bases from J, with 8 bases between. Per the germline V gene, CDR1 is MDHEN and CDR2 is SYDVKM. This CDR3 is 14 amino acids long. CDR3 residues: CASSLRVHTGELFF. The CDR3 DNA reads as TGTGCCAGCAGTTTGCGGGTACACACCGGGGAGCTGTTTTTT.

The V call is TRBV19, the J call TRBJ1-5; a possible D gene is TRBD1 (5 bases). The CDR3 contains 13 residues. Deletions cut 8 bases from V and 9 bases from J, with 17 bases between. The germline CDR1 and CDR2 sequences are LNHDA and SQIVND (reference sequence). The CDR3: CASEQAHGAPQHF. The CDR3 DNA sequence: TGTGCCAGTGAACAGGCCCACGGGGCGCCCCAGCATTTT. Full variable domain (rest looked up from reference TRBV19 and TRBJ1-5): DGGITQSPKYLFRKEGQNVTLSCEQNLNHDAMYWYRQDPGQGLRLIYYSQIVNDFQKGDIAEGYSVSREKKESFPLTVTSAQKNPTAFYLCASEQAHGAPQHFGDGTRLSIL.

As to this clone: Its ends do not fully match the called genes, so a read error is possible. This chain uses TRBV7-9 with TRBJ2-1; a weak D match, TRBD2 (5 bases). Per germline, CDR1 SEHNR and CDR2 FQNEAQ (reference sequence). This CDR3 is 15 amino acids long. CDR3: CASSLALNAYNEQFF. The CDR3 DNA is TGCGCCAGCAGCTTAGCGCTCAATGCCTACAATGAGCAGTTCTTC.